This T cell receptor (beta chain) originates from a study of CD8+CD57+ T cells in acquired aplastic anemia. Germline CDR1 WSHSY, CDR2 SAAADI. The CDR3 extends over 12 amino acids. Remarks on this clonotype: At one boundary the junction diverges from the germline segment, which might be a read error.

CDR3 and TCR beta VDJ profiling relied on a genomic DNA template. MiXCR was run by TCRdb on the reads, yielding one entry per CDR3 protein. The repertoire holds about 81,000 distinct CDR3 sequences, approximately 46% seen once, with around 63% in the top ten. The chain carries TRBV10-2 and TRBJ2-1, with D possibly TRBD2 on 5 matching bases. This sequence originates from a human donor in good health, serving as a control. Sample: sorted CD4+, CD8+, or CD8+CD57+ T cells (not recorded which) from PBMCs. The CDR3: CASTVGANEQLF. CDR3 in DNA: TGCGCCAGCACCGTGGGAGCCAATGAGCAGCTCTTC.